This TCR beta chain was captured by sequencing in a study of blood T cell repertoires in COVID-19. Study information: Nucleic acid was either cDNA or gDNA, and it came from T cells, B-cell-depleted T cells, or PBMCs.

A few counts support this clone. The protocol was immunoSEQ multiplex PCR, while the TCRdb copy is restricted to in-frame clones and leaves out a portion. The sample consists of about 400,000 clones, roughly 87% of them appearing once. Adults between roughly 18 and 90 years of age took part from 20 to 25 US areas. Participant-reported clinical history was the basis for cohort assignment. CDR1 is LNHDA and CDR2 is SQIVND in the germline V gene (reference sequence). The ends lost 9 bases at V and 5 bases at J; junction bases unmatched: 9. The CDR3 runs to 13 residues. The rearrangement links TRBV19 to TRBJ1-1; 7 bases match TRBD1. Specimen: PBMCs or T cells enriched from blood (not recorded which). The sequence was collected from a woman in her thirties or forties with acute COVID-19. This chain's CDR3 is CASGYTGETEAFF. The CDR3 nucleotides are TGTGCCAGCGGGTATACAGGGGAGACTGAAGCTTTCTTT.